This T cell receptor (beta chain) was identified in a study of technical replicates of blood from a handful of donors. The protocol was immunoSEQ multiplex PCR, while the TCRdb copy is restricted to in-frame clones and leaves out a portion. This table has roughly 76,000 clones, roughly 94% appearing once. Input material: T cells isolated from PBMCs. The origin of this receptor is a human donor in good health.

The CDR3 reads CASSGQGERLFHNYGYTF. In DNA, the CDR3 is TGTGCCAGCAGTGGACAGGGGGAGCGTTTGTTTCATAACTATGGCTACACCTTC. V usage is TRBV6-1 and J usage is TRBJ1-2, with 9 bases lining up with TRBD1. The junction had 13 bases not matched to a gene; V was cut back by 4 bases and J by 1 base. The CDR3 has 18 residues. CDR1 is MNHNS and CDR2 is SASEGT in the germline V gene.